This entry concerns a single T cell receptor (beta chain). In the source study's methods: Using reference gene primer amplification, nucleated cell counts were estimated. The assay was immunoSEQ multiplex PCR, and TCRdb's table has in-frame clones only and misses some. Clonal size and the V and J genes are those of that table, whereas D and trimming came from the DNA. The sample carries 150,000 or so clones, 87% recorded once. There are 16 residues in the CDR3. Trimming shortened V by 6 bases and J by 0 bases, and 15 bases separated the two germline ends. Germline CDR1 and CDR2: SNHLY and FYNNEI. This entry comes from a study of blood T cell repertoires in COVID-19. Study information: Whether acute or convalescent, the COVID-19 samples came from the United States, Italy and Spain. T cells, B-cell-depleted T cells, or PBMCs supplied cDNA or gDNA.

Sequenced: peripheral blood. The chain joins TRBV2 to TRBJ2-1; TRBD2 might be the D (5 bases). This TCR came from a man aged 80 or over with acute or convalescent COVID-19. The CDR3 sequence is CASRPPGFNSYNEQFF. CDR3 DNA: TGTGCCAGCAGACCTCCGGGGTTTAACTCCTACAATGAGCAGTTCTTC.